The rows below give T cell receptor beta chains drawn from one sample of a study of control samples from healthy donors and cancer patients. Sequencing used immunoSEQ multiplex PCR; TCRdb keeps in-frame clones, though not all of them. The sample carries over 80,000 clones, around 80% recorded once. Sequenced: blood. The receptor source for this set is a woman aged 25 to 39 in good health. Both conserved end residues are part of each CDR3. D genes are given only for firm matches. Size is stated for part of the rows, as once, few or many counts, or as a class when the clone is expanded.

>TRBV7-2|.|few|15|TRBJ2-7
TGTGCCAGCAGCTTAATGATCGGTCAACCCTACGAGCAGTACTTC
CASSLMIGQPYEQYF
>TRBV18|.|few|15|TRBJ1-2
TGTGCCAGCTCACTCACCCGGGACACTGGCGGTGGCTACACCTTC
CASSLTRDTGGGYTF
>TRBV4-1|.|.|14|TRBJ1-5
TGCGCCAGCAGCCAAGATCTTTGGGGCCAGCCCCAGCATTTT
CASSQDLWGQPQHF
>TRBV4-1|.|.|12|TRBJ1-4
TGCGCCAGCAGCCAAGTTGCCGAAAAACTGTTTTTT
CASSQVAEKLFF
>TRBV3-1/TRBV3-2|.|.|16|TRBJ1-3
TGTGCCAGCAGCCAAATCAGGCAGGGAGCTGGAAACACCATATATTTT
CASSQIRQGAGNTIYF
>TRBV4-2|TRBD1|.|16|TRBJ2-6
TGTGCCAGCAGCCACCAGACAGGGGCTGGGGCCAACGTCCTGACTTTC
CASSHQTGAGANVLTF
>TRBV29-1|.|.|12|TRBJ1-2
TGCAGCGGGTACCGGGAGACGAGTGGCTACACCTTC
CSGYRETSGYTF
>TRBV5-1|.|once|15|TRBJ2-3
TGCGCCAGCAGCTTAGGACAGACTAGCACAGATACGCAGTATTTT
CASSLGQTSTDTQYF
>TRBV7-2|.|.|16|TRBJ2-6
TGTGCCAGCAGCTTAGAGCCCCCTCCTGGGGCCAACGTCCTGACTTTC
CASSLEPPPGANVLTF
>TRBV5-1|.|.|13|TRBJ2-5
TGCGCCAGCAGCTCCCTGTACCAAGAGACCCAGTACTTC
CASSSLYQETQYF
>TRBV11-2|TRBD2|.|17|TRBJ2-5
TGTGCCAGCAGCTTAGGGGCCAGCGGGGGGAAAGAAGAGACCCAGTACTTC
CASSLGASGGKEETQYF
>TRBV5-8|.|.|14|TRBJ2-7
TGTGCCAGCAGCTTGGTTAGAAGGGTCCACGAGCAGTACTTC
CASSLVRRVHEQYF
>TRBV30|.|few|15|TRBJ2-2
TGTGCCTGGGGCACCTTAGGAAGGAACACCGGGGAGCTGTTTTTT
CAWGTLGRNTGELFF
>TRBV11-2|.|.|14|TRBJ1-2
TGTGCCAGCAGCTTAGATACGTACTACTATGGCTACACCTTC
CASSLDTYYYGYTF
>TRBV15|.|once|16|TRBJ1-6
TGTGCCACCAGCAGTGCGGGGAGCTCCTATAATTCACCCCTCCACTTT
CATSSAGSSYNSPLHF
>TRBV4-3|.|.|15|TRBJ1-4
TGCGCCAGCAGCCGAAGACAGTCAACTAATGAAAAACTGTTTTTT
CASSRRQSTNEKLFF
>TRBV24-1|TRBD1|.|18|TRBJ2-6
TGTGCCACCAGCCGGTCCGGGACAGCGTTCTCTGGGGCCAACGTCCTGACTTTC
CATSRSGTAFSGANVLTF
>TRBV3-1/TRBV3-2|.|.|15|TRBJ2-1
TGTGCCAGCAGCCAGTCCGGGACTGGAAGGTATGAGCAGTTCTTC
CASSQSGTGRYEQFF
>TRBV25-1|.|few|16|TRBJ2-1
TGTGCCAGCAGTGAACACAACGGGGGTCCCTACAATGAGCAGTTCTTC
CASSEHNGGPYNEQFF
>TRBV19|.|.|14|TRBJ2-7
TGTGCCAGTAGTATAGCAGGCAACTCCTACGAGCAGTACTTC
CASSIAGNSYEQYF
>TRBV12-1|.|.|18|TRBJ2-3
TGTGCCAGCAGTTATGGACTAGCGGGGGAGTTGCGGACAGATACGCAGTATTTT
CASSYGLAGELRTDTQYF
>TRBV12-1|.|.|17|TRBJ2-1
TGTGCCAGCAGCCAACCTTCGTCCCGTACTGGGGACAATGAGCAGTTCTTC
CASSQPSSRTGDNEQFF
>TRBV6-2/TRBV6-3|TRBD1|.|11|TRBJ1-2
TGTGCCAGCAGTAGGGGGCCTGGCTACACCTTC
CASSRGPGYTF
>TRBV29-1|.|.|13|TRBJ1-2
TGCAGCGTTGAATGGCACAAGAACTATGGCTACACCTTC
CSVEWHKNYGYTF
>TRBV15|.|.|14|TRBJ1-1
TGTGCCACCAGCAGACAGACTCAGAACACTGAAGCTTTCTTT
CATSRQTQNTEAFF
>TRBV6-1|.|.|13|TRBJ2-1
TGTGCCAGCAGTGAACAGGGACACAATGAGCAGTTCTTC
CASSEQGHNEQFF
>TRBV4-2|TRBD1|.|15|TRBJ1-1
TGTGCCAGCAGCCATGCGACAGGGATAGCGACTGAAGCTTTCTTT
CASSHATGIATEAFF
>TRBV5-1|.|.|13|TRBJ1-1
TGCGCCAGCAGCTTGGTTCAAGGGTTTCGCGCTTTCTTT
CASSLVQGFRAFF
>TRBV19|TRBD1|few|12|TRBJ1-1
TGTGCCAGTAGTACCGCACAGGGGGGAGCTTTCTTT
CASSTAQGGAFF
>TRBV9|.|.|15|TRBJ2-1
TGTGCCAGCAGCGTCCTCGGACAGACCTACAATGAGCAGTTCTTC
CASSVLGQTYNEQFF
>TRBV5-5|.|.|13|TRBJ1-1
TGTGCCAGCAGTTATAGGGGTCGCACTGAAGCTTTCTTT
CASSYRGRTEAFF
>TRBV9|TRBD1|few|15|TRBJ2-7
TGTGCCAGCAGCGACCCGGGACAGGGGGTCTACGAGCAGTACTTC
CASSDPGQGVYEQYF
>TRBV3-1/TRBV3-2|TRBD1|.|14|TRBJ1-2
TGTGCCAGCAGCCCGACGACAGGGATTTTTGGCTACACCTTC
CASSPTTGIFGYTF
>TRBV11-2|TRBD1|.|15|TRBJ1-6
TGTGCCAGCAGCTTAGGGGGGACAGGGCAGTCACCCCTCCACTTT
CASSLGGTGQSPLHF
>TRBV2|TRBD2|.|15|TRBJ2-3
TGTGCCAGCAGTGTGTTGGCGGGGGGCCCCGATACGCAGTATTTT
CASSVLAGGPDTQYF
>TRBV29-1|.|.|14|TRBJ1-2
TGCAGCGTCGCCGGGACAACAGTCGACTATGGCTACACCTTC
CSVAGTTVDYGYTF
>TRBV19|TRBD1|few|18|TRBJ1-1
TGTGCCAGTAGTATAGATGCCTGGACAGGGACCCCGGTCACTGAAGCTTTCTTT
CASSIDAWTGTPVTEAFF
>TRBV7-2|.|once|14|TRBJ2-7
TGTGCCAGCAGCTTACAGGGTAGCTCCTACGAGCAGTACTTC
CASSLQGSSYEQYF
>TRBV5-6|.|.|12|TRBJ2-5
TGTGCCAGCAGCTTTGCGGTGGAGACCCAGTACTTC
CASSFAVETQYF
>TRBV9|TRBD1|few|15|TRBJ1-3
TGTGCCAGCACCCTGGGACAGGGGCCTGGAAACACCATATATTTT
CASTLGQGPGNTIYF
>TRBV6-6|.|.|13|TRBJ2-7
TGTGCCAGCAGTTACCAGGGGCGCCGGGAGCAGTACTTC
CASSYQGRREQYF
>TRBV5-1|.|once|15|TRBJ2-3
TGCGCCAGCAGCTTGGGGACAACCGGCACAGATACGCAGTATTTT
CASSLGTTGTDTQYF
>TRBV20-1|TRBD2|once|15|TRBJ2-3
TGCAGTGCTAGTGTGCGGGGGGTTAGCACAGATACGCAGTATTTT
CSASVRGVSTDTQYF